What follows describes a single T cell receptor beta chain. Its antigen is currently unknown. Though nominally healthy at sampling, donors likely had unrecorded immune exposures. PCR primers comprised 60 Vbeta and 13 Jbeta primers. Some clones are missing from TCRdb's copy, which holds only in-frame ones; the method was immunoSEQ multiplex PCR. The sample lists about 120,000 clones; about 70% were seen once. The data stem from a study of cytomegalovirus exposure and HLA in healthy donors. Background on the study: HLA-typed donors were the source of about 85 million unique TCRs held in an early data release. Study observations and caveats: The study designated 150 or so TCR beta chains cytomegalovirus-associated. Rarity marked most TCR sequences, yet some public TCRs occurred in many donors.

The V and J ends lost 7 bases and 4 bases, in that order; junction bases with no gene match: 18. The CDR3 sequence is 18 residues long. Germline CDR1 LNHDA, CDR2 SQIVND (reference sequence). V and J are TRBV19 and TRBJ1-1; TRBD1 agrees at 10 bases. The receptor comes from a man aged 30-40 years in good health and CMV-seropositive. Sequenced: PBMCs. In DNA, the CDR3 is TGTGCCAGTACCGTAGACAGGGGGACAGGGGCCCTCAGCACTGAAGCTTTCTTT. It encodes CASTVDRGTGALSTEAFF.